This entry lists 17 T cell receptor beta chains sequenced from one sample in a study of identical twins. MiXCR, applied by TCRdb to the 5' RACE reads, yields one record per CDR3 protein. This table has about 530,000 distinct CDR3 sequences, roughly 15% appearing once. This sample also appeared in a second study, on yellow fever vaccine responses in identical twins.

Sequencing was carried out using CD4+ T cells sorted from blood. The receptors were gathered from a woman in her late teens or twenties in good health.

Points on this clonotype: A junction boundary mismatches the germline segment, possibly from a read error. This sequence joins TRBV20-1 and TRBJ2-5; D gene uncertain. The germline gives CDR1 DFQATT, CDR2 SNEGSKA (reference sequence). CDR3 length: 17 residues. Here the CDR3 DNA reads TGCTGTGCTAGAGATTTGAGTACTGGTGCAACTCAAGAGACCCAGTACTTC. Residues: CCARDLSTGATQETQYF.

This clonotype was detected a few times. The chain combines TRBV3-1 with TRBJ2-3; D unresolved. Trimming took 4 bases from V and 4 from J, leaving 21 bases between them. The CDR3 length is 17 residues. Germline V lookup: CDR1 LGHDT, CDR2 YNNKEL (reference sequence). CDR3 sequence: CASSRQSRGSRADTQYF. The CDR3 DNA reads TGTGCCAGCAGCCGTCAATCTAGAGGTAGTCGTGCAGATACGCAGTATTTT.

This clonotype was picked up a small number of times. The V gene is TRBV5-1, the J gene TRBJ2-2; TRBD1 might be the D (5 bases). V lost 6 bases and J lost 4, with 22 bases in between. Germline CDR1 SGHRS, CDR2 YFSETQ. This CDR3 contains 17 residues. The CDR3 spells CASTPPRQIESTGELFF. The CDR3 nucleotides are TGCGCCAGCACACCCCCCAGACAGATTGAAAGCACCGGGGAGCTGTTTTTT.

Ten or more counts support this clonotype. V usage is TRBV6-1 and J usage is TRBJ1-1, with D possibly being TRBD1 (5 bases). Trimming stripped 2 bases from V and 1 base from J, with 5 bases between. CDR1 is MNHNS, CDR2 SASEGT, per germline. CDR3 length: 13 residues. The CDR3 DNA follows: TGTGCCAGCAGTGAAAGGGGGAACACTGAAGCTTTCTTT. Protein sequence: CASSERGNTEAFF.

This clonotype was observed a few times. The chain links TRBV12-3 or TRBV12-4 to TRBJ2-2, with 12 bases that match TRBD1. The CDR3 sequence is 17 residues long. V was pared by 6 bases and J by 3 bases, with 8 bases of the junction left unmatched. For the CDR3, the DNA is TGTGCCAGCAGCCGAGGGGACAGGGGGCGCGACACCGGGGAGCTGTTTTTT. Residues: CASSRGDRGRDTGELFF.

The CDR3 sequence: CASSSKTSFFTDTQYF. CDR3 DNA: TGCGCCAGCAGCTCAAAGACTAGCTTTTTCACAGATACGCAGTATTTT. The rearrangement uses TRBV5-1 and TRBJ2-3; TRBD2 agrees at 7 bases. V lost 3 bases, J lost 2 bases, and 9 bases stayed unmatched. Germline V gene data show CDR1 as SGHRS and CDR2 as YFSETQ. CDR3 length: 16 amino acids.

The CDR3 DNA is TGTGCCAGTAGTCGGACAGGGGGCTTCGGTGAAAAACTGTTTTTT. Translating it yields CASSRTGGFGEKLFF. The gene calls are TRBV19 and TRBJ1-4; TRBD1 matches 11 bases. Trimming at V came to 5 bases and at J to 7 bases, leaving 6 bases not matched to a gene. Germline CDR1 reads LNHDA; CDR2 reads SQIVND (reference sequence). CDR3 length equals 15 residues.

The CDR3 reads CASSQGAGTPVTRYTQYF. CDR3 coding DNA: TGCGCCAGCAGCCAAGGAGCCGGGACACCAGTGACACGATATACGCAGTATTTT. The J gene is TRBJ2-3, the V gene TRBV4-1; D may be TRBD1 (6 bases). The CDR3 contains 18 residues. The V and J ends lost 1 base and 7 bases respectively, with 24 bases between them. CDR1 MGHRA and CDR2 YSYEKL come from the germline V gene.

On this clonotype: The junction departs from the called germline gene at one end, perhaps through a read error. The rearrangement joins TRBV20-1 to TRBJ2-7; possibly TRBD2 for D (6 bases). CDR1 is DFQATT and CDR2 is SNEGSKA in the germline V gene (reference sequence). The length of the CDR3 is 17 residues. The CDR3 DNA follows: TGCAGTGCAATGAGGGTCGGGCGGGCTAGCGCTATCTACGAGCAGCACTTC. Encoded protein: CSAMRVGRASAIYEQHF.

CDR3 sequence: CSARSESSYEQYF. The CDR3 DNA follows: TGCAGTGCTAGAAGCGAGAGCTCCTACGAGCAGTACTTC. V gene TRBV20-1 combines with J gene TRBJ2-7; unclear D gene. The CDR3 length is 13 residues. V was shortened by 2 bases and J by 0 bases, with 8 bases between the two germline ends. CDR1 DFQATT and CDR2 SNEGSKA come from the germline V gene (reference sequence).

This clonotype occurred a few times. The chain uses TRBV15 and TRBJ1-2, with 8 bases matching TRBD1. Germline V gene sequence: CDR1 LNHNV, CDR2 YYDKDF (reference sequence). The ends lost 1 base at V and 0 bases at J; junction bases unmatched: 7. CDR3 length: 17 amino acids. The CDR3 loop is CATSRAMGQAANYGYTF. The CDR3 DNA reads TGTGCCACCAGCAGAGCTATGGGACAGGCGGCTAACTATGGCTACACCTTC.

This chain connects TRBV20-1 to TRBJ2-2, with TRBD2 identical over 8 bases. The length of the CDR3 is 18 residues. Germline V CDR1 and CDR2: DFQATT, SNEGSKA (reference sequence). V gave up 0 bases and J gave up 0 bases; unmatched junction bases: 9. The CDR3 nucleotides read TGCAGTGCTAGAGATTCTCAGCGGGGGCTTTCGAACACCGGGGAGCTGTTTTTT. This sequence encodes CSARDSQRGLSNTGELFF.

This rearrangement joins TRBV21-1 to TRBJ2-1; TRBD1, the table's D call, lacks a check against the DNA. TRBV21-1 is a pseudogene segment. The length of the CDR3 is 13 residues. The CDR3 DNA follows: TGTGCCAGCAGCGAGCCGGGACCCCATGAGCAGTTCTTC. It yields the protein CASSEPGPHEQFF.

J is TRBJ2-4 and V is TRBV24-1; possible D gene TRBD1, 6 bases. CDR1 and CDR2 (germline): KGHDR, SFDVKD. Trimming removed 4 bases at V and 1 base at J, with 19 bases between. The CDR3 has 18 amino acids. For the CDR3, the DNA is TGTGCCACCAGTGACTCTACAGGGCCCGAAGGGGCCAAAAACATTCAGTACTTC. Encoded protein: CATSDSTGPEGAKNIQYF.

J is TRBJ2-7 and V is TRBV5-8; D is uncertain. V was pared by 2 bases and J by 3 bases, with 6 bases between. Germline V gene data show CDR1 as SGHTS and CDR2 as YDEGEE. This CDR3 comprises 12 residues. The CDR3 bases are TGTGCCAGCAGCTTTCTGCTCTACGAGCAGTACGTC. Protein sequence: CASSFLLYEQYV.

The V gene is TRBV10-3, the J gene TRBJ2-1; D may be TRBD2 (6 bases). Looked up from germline, CDR1 is ENHRY and CDR2 is SYGVKD. Trimming pared 4 bases from V and 7 bases from J, leaving 17 bases between. CDR3 length: 15 amino acids. CDR3 DNA sequence: TGTGCCATCAGTGTTTTAGCGGACCTCAAGAATGAGCAGTTCTTC. Its protein product is CAISVLADLKNEQFF.

This chain uses TRBV4-1 with TRBJ2-7; TRBD1 matches at 9 bases. The trim removed 4 bases at V and 4 bases at J, leaving 14 bases unmatched. CDR3 length equals 17 residues. CDR1 is MGHRA, CDR2 YSYEKL, per germline. The CDR3 DNA reads as TGCGCCAGCAGCCTAAGTGGTGGACAGGGGATTCCGTACGAGCAGTACTTC. Protein sequence: CASSLSGGQGIPYEQYF.